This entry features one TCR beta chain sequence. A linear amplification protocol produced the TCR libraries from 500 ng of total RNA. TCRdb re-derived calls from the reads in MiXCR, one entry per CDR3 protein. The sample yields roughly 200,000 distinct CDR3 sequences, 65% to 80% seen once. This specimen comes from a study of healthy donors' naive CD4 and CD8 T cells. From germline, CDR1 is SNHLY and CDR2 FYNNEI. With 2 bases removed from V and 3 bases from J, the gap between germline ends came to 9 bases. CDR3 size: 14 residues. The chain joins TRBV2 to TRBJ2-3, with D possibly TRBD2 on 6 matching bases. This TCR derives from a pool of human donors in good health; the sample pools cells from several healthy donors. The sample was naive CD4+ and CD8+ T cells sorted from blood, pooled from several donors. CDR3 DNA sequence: TGTGCCAGCAGTGAACCGGGAGCGACAGATACGCAGTATTTT. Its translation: CASSEPGATDTQYF.